Listed below are T cell receptor beta chains from one sample, sequenced in a study of T cells in narcolepsy. The table came from immunoSEQ multiplex PCR; TCRdb's copy has only in-frame clones and leaves some out. The table has 9,500 to 14,000 clones, 85% to 95% seen once; the top ten hold around 1.1%. The sequenced material came from CD45RA- memory CD4+ T cells from PBMCs. These TCRs come from a human donor with narcolepsy. Both conserved end residues are part of each CDR3. The D gene is left open where the match is weak. A clone size is listed for some rows: how often the clone was seen (once, few, many), or a class if it is expanded.

.	.	TRBV19	TRBJ1-1	TGTGCCAGTAGTATAGAGAGGGGCGCGAACACTGAAGCTTTCTTT	CASSIERGANTEAFF
.	.	TRBV7-7	TRBJ1-6	TGTGCTAGCAGCCGTCCAGGGAAGATCTCCTATAATTCACCCCTCCACTTT	CASSRPGKISYNSPLHF
.	.	TRBV29-1	TRBJ1-2	TGCAGCGGGTCCGCTGGGTATGGCTACACCTTC	CSGSAGYGYTF
.	.	TRBV5-6	TRBJ2-7	TGTGCCAGCAGCTTGTGGGACTGGGGAACACGTTACGAGCAGTACTTC	CASSLWDWGTRYEQYF
.	TRBD1	TRBV6-5	TRBJ1-2	TGTGCCAGCAGACCCGACAGGGGCCTCTATGGCTACACCTTC	CASRPDRGLYGYTF
.	.	TRBV6-5	TRBJ2-7	TGTGCCAGCAGTTACGCATGGACAGCCTCCTCCTACGAGCAGTACTTC	CASSYAWTASSYEQYF
once	.	TRBV5-1	TRBJ2-7	TGCGCCAGCAGCTTGAGGCAGGGAAGGTTTTACGAGCAGTACTTC	CASSLRQGRFYEQYF
.	.	TRBV9	TRBJ2-3	TGTGCCAGCAGCGTAGATCCCGCCCCGGGCACAGATACGCAGTATTTT	CASSVDPAPGTDTQYF
.	TRBD1	TRBV28	TRBJ1-2	TGTGCCAGCAGAGATTCCTCGGGACAGGGGAACTATGGCTACACCTTC	CASRDSSGQGNYGYTF
.	.	TRBV2	TRBJ1-5	TGTGCCAGCAGTTCCCTAGGAGGACGTAGCAATCAGCCCCAGCATTTT	CASSSLGGRSNQPQHF
.	TRBD1	TRBV19	TRBJ1-3	TGTGCCAGTTTCTACAGGGGTTCGGGAAACACCATATATTTT	CASFYRGSGNTIYF
.	.	TRBV29-1	TRBJ2-7	TGCAGCGTTTTCCGGGACAACACCTACGAGCAGTACTTC	CSVFRDNTYEQYF
.	.	TRBV10-2	TRBJ1-5	TGCGCCAGCAGTTTAAACAGGGTGGTTAATCAGCCCCAGCATTTT	CASSLNRVVNQPQHF
.	.	TRBV5-1	TRBJ1-2	TGCGCCAGCAGGGAATTCTCAGGTTTTAAGAGTGACCAAGATGGCTACACCTTC	CASREFSGFKSDQDGYTF
.	.	TRBV19	TRBJ2-7	TGTGCCAGTAGTATAGCACCTTCCTACGAGCAGTACTTC	CASSIAPSYEQYF
.	.	TRBV10-1	TRBJ2-7	TGCGCCAGCAGTGAATCCGGGATAAACTACGAGCAGTACTTC	CASSESGINYEQYF
.	TRBD1	TRBV10-3	TRBJ2-2	TGTGCCATCAGTGAAGCCGCAGGGGGCAACACCGGGGAGCTGTTTTTT	CAISEAAGGNTGELFF
.	TRBD2	TRBV12-5	TRBJ2-1	TGTGCTAGTGGTTCTTTGACCGGACTAGCGGGGCACAATGAGCAGTTCTTC	CASGSLTGLAGHNEQFF
.	.	TRBV11-3	TRBJ1-4	TGTGCCAGCAGCTTATCGGAGGAGGCAGCTAATGAAAAACTGTTTTTT	CASSLSEEAANEKLFF
.	.	TRBV7-3	TRBJ1-1	TGTGCCAGCAGCACGACGGACGAAAATGAAGCTTTCTTT	CASSTTDENEAFF
.	.	TRBV10-1	TRBJ1-2	TGCGCCAGCAGTGAGTCCGGTGAGGCAGGCTACACCTTC	CASSESGEAGYTF
.	.	TRBV6-5	TRBJ2-3	TGTGCCAGCACCCCCTCGGGGGGCTTCACAGATACGCAGTATTTT	CASTPSGGFTDTQYF
.	TRBD2	TRBV5-6	TRBJ2-1	TGTGCCAGCAGCTTCGGGACTAGCTCGCAGTTCTTC	CASSFGTSSQFF
.	.	TRBV25-1	TRBJ2-7	TGTGCCAGCAGTCCAGAGGCGGGGTCTGGAGAGCAGTACTTC	CASSPEAGSGEQYF
.	TRBD1	TRBV28	TRBJ1-2	TGTGCCAGCAGTTCAGGGACAGGGAGGTATGGCTACACCTTC	CASSSGTGRYGYTF
.	.	TRBV5-1	TRBJ1-2	TGCGCCAGCAGCTGGACAGCTAATAACTATGGCTACACCTTC	CASSWTANNYGYTF
.	.	TRBV7-2	TRBJ2-7	TGTGCCAGCAGCTTTACCAGGGGATCCTACGAGCAGTACTTC	CASSFTRGSYEQYF
.	.	TRBV18	TRBJ1-2	TGTGCCAGCTCACCAAGGGGGGCCCTTTCTAACTATGGCTACACCTTC	CASSPRGALSNYGYTF
once	.	TRBV7-9	TRBJ1-2	TGTGCCAGCAGCTTAGCGGCGGGGATAGAGGGCTACACCTTC	CASSLAAGIEGYTF
once	.	TRBV5-4	TRBJ1-2	TGTGCCAGCAGCTTGGGAGCACGGGGGGCGCGGATCTATGGCTACACCTTC	CASSLGARGARIYGYTF
.	.	TRBV12-5	TRBJ2-5	TGTGCTAGTGGTCCCCGCTTCGAGACCCAGTACTTC	CASGPRFETQYF
few	.	TRBV7-6	TRBJ2-3	TGTGCCAGCAGCTTCGGGAGTACAGATACGCAGTATTTT	CASSFGSTDTQYF
few	TRBD1	TRBV6-5	TRBJ1-4	TGTGCCAGCAGTCATCGGACAGGGCCCTCTGAAAAACTGTTTTTT	CASSHRTGPSEKLFF
.	.	TRBV10-3	TRBJ2-5	TGTGCCGCTCACCACTCGCTCCAAGAGACCCAGTACTTC	CAAHHSLQETQYF
.	.	TRBV6-1	TRBJ1-1	TGTGCCAGCAACCTCCTCCGGGGAGGCACTGAAGCTTTCTTT	CASNLLRGGTEAFF
.	TRBD1	TRBV10-3	TRBJ1-2	TGTGCCATCAGTGAGACAGGGGATAAAGACTATGGCTACACCTTC	CAISETGDKDYGYTF
.	TRBD1	TRBV5-1	TRBJ2-3	TGCGCCAGCAGCCTCAGGGGGCTCGGCACAGATACGCAGTATTTT	CASSLRGLGTDTQYF
.	.	TRBV30	TRBJ1-2	TGTGCCTGGAGCGGGGGACCGTATGGCTACACCTTC	CAWSGGPYGYTF
.	TRBD2	TRBV19	TRBJ2-3	TGTGCCAGTAGTGTTAGCGGGAAGGCAGATACGCAGTATTTT	CASSVSGKADTQYF
.	.	TRBV6-4	TRBJ2-3	TGTGCCACCTCTCCTGACGCAGATACGCAGTATTTT	CATSPDADTQYF
.	.	TRBV7-2	TRBJ2-5	TGTGCCAGCAGCTTACTGCGGCAGACAAGAGAGACCCAGTACTTC	CASSLLRQTRETQYF